One sample yielded the 16 T cell receptor beta chains listed below, sequenced in a study of neoadjuvant anti-PD-1 for oral cavity cancer. Data came from immunoSEQ multiplex PCR; TCRdb stores just in-frame clones and leaves some out. The sample yields 75,000 to 100,000 clones, roughly 80% seen once. The sample here was PBMCs, taken before nivolumab (anti-PD-1) treatment. These receptors were obtained from a person between 40 and 85 years old with oral cavity squamous cell carcinoma.

In nucleotides, the CDR3 is TGTGCCAGCAGTGAATTCAGTTGGGAAGCTTTCTTT. Protein: CASSEFSWEAFF. This chain joins TRBV2 and TRBJ1-1, with no clear D. Germline V lookup: CDR1 SNHLY, CDR2 FYNNEI. V was shortened by 2 bases and J by 8 bases, with 9 bases between the two germline ends. The CDR3 has 12 amino acids.

The chain joins TRBV28 to TRBJ2-2, with TRBD2 matching over 10 bases. The V gene end was trimmed by 7 bases and the J gene end by 6 bases; junction bases not matched to a gene: 8. This CDR3 spans 15 amino acids. Germline V gene lookup returns CDR1 MDHEN and CDR2 SYDVKM. DNA of the CDR3: TGTGCCAGCAAACAATCTAGCGGGAGTTCCGGGGAGCTGTTTTTT. It encodes CASKQSSGSSGELFF. The whole variable domain, remainder taken from reference TRBV28 and TRBJ2-2, is DVKVTQSSRYLVKRTGEKVFLECVQDMDHENMFWYRQDPGLGLRLIYFSYDVKMKEKGDIPEGYSVSREKKERFSLILESASTNQTSMYLCASKQSSGSSGELFFGEGSRLTVL.

This chain links TRBV7-3 with TRBJ1-2, with D unresolved. This CDR3 has 15 residues. From germline, CDR1 is SGHTA and CDR2 FQGTGA. V was cut by 1 base and J by 0 bases, with 9 bases left in between. Here the CDR3 reads CASSLMGGTNYGYTF. CDR3 DNA sequence: TGTGCCAGCAGCTTAATGGGCGGTACTAACTATGGCTACACCTTC. Supplemented by reference TRBV7-3 and TRBJ1-2, the full variable domain reads GAGVSQTPSNKVTEKGKYVELRCDPISGHTALYWYRQSLGQGPEFLIYFQGTGAADDSGLPNDRFFAVRPEGSVSTLKIQRTERGDSAVYLCASSLMGGTNYGYTFGSGTRLTVV.

This chain joins TRBV2 and TRBJ2-3, with 9 positions matching TRBD1. CDR3 length: 17 amino acids. The junction had 10 bases not matched to a gene; V was cut back by 4 bases and J by 2 bases. The germline V gene encodes CDR1 SNHLY and CDR2 FYNNEI. CDR3 in amino acids: CASSGLGRTGDTDTQYF. The CDR3 nucleotides are TGTGCCAGCAGTGGCCTGGGTAGGACAGGGGACACAGATACGCAGTATTTT.

The chain has TRBV2 and TRBJ1-2, with no clear D. Between the trimmed V and J ends, which lost 7 bases and 7 bases, there was a span of 16 bases. CDR1 SNHLY and CDR2 FYNNEI come from the germline V gene. The CDR3 totals 13 residues. CDR3: CASTWQTGSGYTF. For the CDR3, the DNA is TGTGCCAGCACGTGGCAGACCGGGAGTGGCTACACCTTC.

This clone is labeled as medium-sized (0.01 to 0.1%). The chain uses TRBV10-2 and TRBJ2-1, with 10 bases fitting TRBD1. The germline V gene encodes CDR1 WSHSY and CDR2 SAAADI. The ends lost 5 bases at V and 5 bases at J; junction bases unmatched: 6. This CDR3 is built from 15 residues. CDR3 DNA sequence: TGCGCCAGCAGTCTAGACGGGACAGGGGACAATGAGCAGTTCTTC. It yields the protein CASSLDGTGDNEQFF.

The chain joins TRBV19 to TRBJ2-7, with D perhaps TRBD2 (6 bases). CDR3 length equals 14 residues. Trimming cost V 2 bases and J 5 bases, with 13 bases left between them. CDR1 is LNHDA, CDR2 SQIVND, per germline (reference sequence). CDR3 region: CASSIKRASDEQYF. The DNA of the CDR3 is TGTGCCAGTAGTATAAAGAGGGCTAGCGACGAGCAGTACTTC.

This sequence joins TRBV10-3 and TRBJ2-7; D gene unclear. The germline gives CDR1 ENHRY, CDR2 SYGVKD. The ends were cut back, 3 bases at V and 0 bases at J, with 9 bases in the middle. The CDR3 has 14 amino acids. CDR3 DNA: TGTGCCATCAGTGAAAGTTTCAGCTCCTACGAGCAGTACTTC. Protein product: CAISESFSSYEQYF.

The V call is TRBV5-1, the J call TRBJ2-2; D is undetermined. The CDR3 consists of 13 residues. Germline CDR1 reads SGHRS; CDR2 reads YFSETQ. V shed 3 bases and J shed 3 bases, with 6 bases lying between them. DNA of the CDR3: TGCGCCAGCAGCTCTAGAGACACCGGGGAGCTGTTTTTT. Its translation: CASSSRDTGELFF.

The rearrangement uses TRBV7-8 and TRBJ1-4, with D unresolved. Germline assignment: CDR1 SGHVS and CDR2 FQNEAQ. The CDR3 spans 16 residues. Trimming pared 3 bases from V and 0 bases from J, leaving 11 bases between. The CDR3 DNA reads as TGTGCCAGCAGCTTCCCCACCACTTCAACTAATGAAAAACTGTTTTTT. Its protein is CASSFPTTSTNEKLFF. Together with reference TRBV7-8 and TRBJ1-4, the CDR3 gives the full variable domain: GAGVSQSPRYKVAKRGQDVALRCDPISGHVSLFWYQQALGQGPEFLTYFQNEAQLDKSGLPSDRFFAERPEGSVSTLKIQRTQQEDSAVYLCASSFPTTSTNEKLFFGSGTQLSVL.

The gene calls are TRBV11-3 and TRBJ2-5; TRBD2 agrees at 12 bases. Per the germline V gene, CDR1 is SGHNT and CDR2 is YENEEA. V lost 5 bases, J lost 6 bases, and 7 bases stayed unmatched. The CDR3 extends over 15 amino acids. The CDR3 DNA sequence: TGTGCCAGCAGCCTATCCGGGACTAGCGGGCAGACCCAGTACTTC. Residues: CASSLSGTSGQTQYF.

The V call is TRBV7-6, the J call TRBJ2-5; 10 bases align to TRBD1. The trim removed 4 bases at V and 3 bases at J, leaving 8 bases unmatched. The V gene's germline CDR1 is SGHVS and CDR2 FNYEAQ. The CDR3 is made up of 16 amino acids. Here the CDR3 reads CASSSMDRGGKETQYF. The CDR3 nucleotides read TGTGCCAGCAGCTCCATGGACAGGGGGGGAAAAGAGACCCAGTACTTC. Together with reference TRBV7-6 and TRBJ2-5, the CDR3 gives the full variable domain: GAGVSQSPRYKVTKRGQDVALRCDPISGHVSLYWYRQALGQGPEFLTYFNYEAQQDKSGLPNDRFSAERPEGSISTLTIQRTEQRDSAMYRCASSSMDRGGKETQYFGPGTRLLVL.

The chain is built from TRBV7-2 and TRBJ2-1; 8 nucleotides align to TRBD2. The CDR3 extends over 16 amino acids. With V trimmed by 1 base and J by 6 bases, 8 bases remained unmatched. Germline V gene lookup returns CDR1 SGHTA and CDR2 FQGNSA. CDR3 nucleotide sequence: TGTGCCAGCAGCTTAGGGTCCCTAGCGGGCCCCAATGAGCAGTTCTTC. Its translation is CASSLGSLAGPNEQFF.

This clone was counted once. V and J are TRBV2 and TRBJ2-2, with D perhaps given as TRBD1 or TRBD2 (5 bases each). CDR1 SNHLY and CDR2 FYNNEI come from the germline V gene. Trimming cost V 4 bases and J 7 bases, with 16 bases left between them. The CDR3 consists of 15 residues. The CDR3 DNA sequence: TGTGCCAGCAGTGCCGATCGTTCGAGGGGCGGGGAGCTGTTTTTT. The encoded protein is CASSADRSRGGELFF.

This rearrangement joins TRBV28 to TRBJ1-5, with D uncertain. Germline CDR1 and CDR2: MDHEN and SYDVKM. The germline V and J ends were trimmed by 7 bases and 3 bases, with 13 bases remaining between them. This CDR3 contains 14 residues. The CDR3: CASTYSGNNQPQHF. DNA for the CDR3: TGTGCCAGCACCTATTCGGGTAACAATCAGCCCCAGCATTTT.

V and J are TRBV29-1 and TRBJ1-1, with D unresolved. The germline CDR1 and CDR2 sequences are SQVTM and ANQGSEA. The V end lost 5 bases, the J end lost 3 bases, and 10 bases lay between the germline ends. The CDR3 totals 12 residues. The CDR3 sequence is CSVRRWDTEAFF. CDR3 in DNA: TGCAGCGTTCGACGTTGGGACACTGAAGCTTTCTTT.